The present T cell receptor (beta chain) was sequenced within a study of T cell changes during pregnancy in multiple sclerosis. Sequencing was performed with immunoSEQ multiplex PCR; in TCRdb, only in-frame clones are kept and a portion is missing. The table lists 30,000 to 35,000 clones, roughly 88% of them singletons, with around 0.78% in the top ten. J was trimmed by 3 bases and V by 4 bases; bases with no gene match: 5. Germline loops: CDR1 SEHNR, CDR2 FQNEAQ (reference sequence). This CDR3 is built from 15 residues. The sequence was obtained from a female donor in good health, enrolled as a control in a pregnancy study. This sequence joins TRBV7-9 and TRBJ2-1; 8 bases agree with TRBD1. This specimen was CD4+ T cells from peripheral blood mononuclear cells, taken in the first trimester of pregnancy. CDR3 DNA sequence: TGTGCCAGCAGCTCCCCGGGACAGGTCTACAATGAGCAGTTCTTC. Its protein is CASSSPGQVYNEQFF.